What follows are 2 T cell receptor beta chains derived from one specimen sequenced in a study of T cells expressing NK-cell markers. TCRdb re-called the 5' RACE reads and gives one entry per CDR3 protein, without DNA. Its listing shows around 470,000 distinct CDR3 sequences. The material sequenced was blood T cells: a sorted CD56 or NKG2C T cell subset, CD4+ or CD8+ T cells, or bulk PBMC T cells (not recorded which). These receptor sequences come from a woman between 45 and 65 years old in good health.

The chain employs TRBV29-1 and TRBJ1-2; TCRdb reports TRBD1, a call that lacks DNA to check it against. CDR3 length equals 12 residues. CDR1 and CDR2 (germline): SQVTM, ANQGSEA. The CDR3 sequence: CSVARGAYGYTF. The full variable domain, with the rest looked up from reference TRBV29-1 and TRBJ1-2, is SAVISQKPSRDICQRGTSLTIQCQVDSQVTMMFWYRQQPGQSLTLIATANQGSEATYESGFVIDKFPISRPNLTFSTLTVSNMSPEDSSIYLCSVARGAYGYTFGSGTRLTVV.

The rearrangement uses TRBV2 and TRBJ2-3; TCRdb calls TRBD1, which cannot be checked without DNA. The V gene's germline CDR1 is SNHLY and CDR2 FYNNEI. The length of the CDR3 is 16 residues. The CDR3 sequence is CASRKLVMGHTDTQYF.